The clone carrying this T cell receptor beta chain was picked up a small number of times. The antigen is undetermined. Making TCR cDNA involved 5'RACE template switching, which added UMIs and a universal primer site. TCRdb re-called the 5' RACE reads with MiXCR, one entry per CDR3 protein. The sample contains around 320,000 distinct CDR3 sequences, 3.5% to 4.5% of which appear only once. V was trimmed by 6 bases and J by 6 bases, leaving 15 bases between them. Germline values: CDR1 DFQATT, CDR2 SNEGSKA (reference sequence). The length of the CDR3 is 12 residues. The data stem from a study of T cells after yellow fever vaccination. Study outcomes and limitations: Bulk-population clonotypes that are abundant could appear as contaminants in FACS-sorted repertoires.

V gene TRBV20-1 combines with J gene TRBJ2-7, with D perhaps being TRBD1 or TRBD2 (5 bases each). The input for sequencing was PBMCs, taken 15 days after the yellow fever booster vaccination. This clonotype was sampled from a man younger than 30 who received the YFV17D yellow fever vaccine. This CDR3 reads CSAAQGEREQYV. Here the CDR3 DNA reads TGCAGTGCCGCACAAGGGGAGCGCGAGCAGTACGTC.